This T cell receptor beta chain comes out of a study of human T cells and chemical hapten exposure. TCRdb itself ran the RACE reads through MiXCR, one entry per CDR3 protein. The repertoire holds tens of thousands of distinct CDR3 sequences, with around 11% as singletons. V was pared by 2 bases and J by 1 base, with 9 bases between. The CDR3 spans 13 residues. Germline CDR1 and CDR2: GTSNPN and SVGIG (reference sequence). Sample time point: pre-sensitization, week 0. The treatment was: therapeutic diphenylcyclopropenone sensitization with weekly scalp DPC. Sequenced here: whole blood, sampled in connection with sensitization to the hapten diphenylcyclopropenone (DPC). The chain links TRBV30 to TRBJ2-7, with no clear D. This TCR derives from a woman in her twenties or thirties with alopecia areata. Some clones in this sample may be carry-over from other donors' samples. The CDR3 loop is CAWSFSKSYEQYF. The CDR3 nucleotides are TGTGCCTGGAGTTTTTCCAAGTCCTACGAGCAGTACTTC.